Sequencing of this T cell receptor beta chain was carried out in a study of T cell repertoires in ileal Crohn's disease. The wider study: Operated complications were stricturing disease (roughly 60%) and penetrating disease (about 39%). M0 samples are biopsies from inflamed ileum in the resection specimen. Regarding the study as a whole: Every patient over 26.8% clonality showed endoscopic recurrence. Clonal expansions were more frequent in active smokers than non-smokers at surgery.

Germline lookup yields CDR1 SGHNT and CDR2 YYREEE (reference sequence). Trimming stripped 4 bases from V and 2 bases from J, with 9 bases between. CDR3 length: 14 residues. Sequencing was performed with immunoSEQ multiplex PCR; in TCRdb, only in-frame clones are kept and a portion is missing. The table has 8,000 to 9,500 clones, 65% to 90% seen once. As for time point: inflamed ileum from the surgical specimen. With regard to this clone: Its specificity is not known.

The sequencing input was ileal tissue. The source of this sequence is an adult with Crohn's disease. The chain links TRBV5-4 to TRBJ2-2; the D is unclear. The CDR3 bases are TGTGCCAGCAGCCTCTCTTATAACACCGGGGAGCTGTTTTTT. Protein: CASSLSYNTGELFF.